These 10 T cell receptor beta chains originate from one sample sequenced in a study of shared clonotypes between healthy human individuals. Clones were sequenced by immunoSEQ multiplex PCR, and TCRdb holds only the in-frame ones, with some missing. The sample holds some 380,000 clones, 90% to 98% seen once. The specimen sequenced was memory CD8+ T cells sorted from blood. Specified subset: CD45RO+ cells pooled with CCR7-negative TemRA cells. These receptor sequences come from a man aged 25 to 45 in good health.

The chain is built from TRBV6-6 and TRBJ1-3, with a possible D match to TRBD1 (6 bases). This CDR3 is built from 13 residues. V was pared by 7 bases and J by 4 bases, with 11 bases between. Germline CDR1 and CDR2: MNHNY and SVGAGI (reference sequence). The CDR3 coding sequence is TGTGCCAGCAATTGGGGGCAAGGAAACACCATATATTTT. Amino acid sequence: CASNWGQGNTIYF.

Notes on this clone: Compared with germline, one end of the junction differs, possibly owing to a read error. The rearrangement links TRBV5-1 to TRBJ2-7; 9 bases are a match to TRBD1. The CDR3 has 14 amino acids. Germline V gives CDR1 SGHRS, CDR2 YFSETQ. CDR3 in amino acids: CASSLPGQGYERYF. The CDR3 nucleotides read TGCGCCAGCAGCTTGCCGGGACAGGGCTACGAGCGGTACTTC.

This sequence joins TRBV25-1 and TRBJ2-3, with D possibly called TRBD1 or TRBD2 (5 bases each). This CDR3 spans 16 amino acids. Germline V lookup: CDR1 MGHDK, CDR2 SYGVNS. Trimming removed 3 bases at V and 0 bases at J, with 13 bases between. The CDR3 region is CASSDPRDHSTDTQYF. The CDR3, as DNA: TGTGCCAGCAGTGATCCGAGGGACCATAGCACAGATACGCAGTATTTT.

The rearrangement links TRBV30 to TRBJ1-1; D not resolved. Between the trimmed V and J ends, which lost 5 bases and 0 bases, there was a span of 7 bases. The germline gives CDR1 GTSNPN, CDR2 SVGIG (reference sequence). This CDR3 is 12 amino acids long. The CDR3 nucleotides read TGTGCCTGGGCTAAGGTGAACACTGAAGCTTTCTTT. This sequence encodes CAWAKVNTEAFF.

This chain joins TRBV10-1 and TRBJ2-3; 7 nucleotides align to TRBD1. The CDR3 contains 15 residues. V shed 8 bases, J shed 3 bases, and the junction held 11 bases outside the gene matches. Germline CDR1 and CDR2: WNHNN and SYGVQD (reference sequence). CDR3 sequence reads: CASAARTGKTDTQYF. The CDR3 coding sequence is TGCGCCAGCGCCGCTAGGACAGGAAAAACAGATACGCAGTATTTT.

The chain uses TRBV4-1 and TRBJ2-7; the D gene could be TRBD1 or TRBD2 (5 bases each). V lost 3 bases to trimming and J lost 4 bases, with 22 bases between them. In germline, CDR1 is MGHRA, CDR2 YSYEKL. The CDR3 totals 17 residues. CDR3 DNA sequence: TGCGCCAGCAGCCAGGCCCGGGACCCCGGCAAACGATACGAGCAGTACTTC. This codes for CASSQARDPGKRYEQYF.

This clone appeared once. V gene TRBV4-1 combines with J gene TRBJ2-2; D might be TRBD2 (6 bases). CDR1 and CDR2 (germline): MGHRA, YSYEKL. This CDR3 contains 19 residues. V lost 0 bases to trimming and J lost 2 bases, with 19 bases between them. The CDR3 loop reads CASSQDRGLFPENTGELFF. In DNA form, the CDR3 reads TGCGCCAGCAGCCAAGATAGGGGACTTTTCCCTGAAAACACCGGGGAGCTGTTTTTT.

The chain couples TRBV5-5 to TRBJ2-6, with D unclear. V was cut by 0 bases and J by 2 bases, with 9 bases left in between. The CDR3 spans 16 residues. Per germline, CDR1 SGHKS and CDR2 YYEKEE (reference sequence). CDR3 nucleotides: TGTGCCAGCAGCTTGGATAGGGTTACTGGGGCCAACGTCCTGACTTTC. Residues: CASSLDRVTGANVLTF.

The CDR3 reads CATYRGETQYF. The CDR3 bases are TGTGCCACGTACAGGGGAGAGACCCAGTACTTC. The gene calls are TRBV4-2 and TRBJ2-5; 7 bases align to TRBD1. The germline V gene encodes CDR1 LGHNA and CDR2 YNFKEQ. Germline trimming cut 10 bases from V and 4 bases from J; bases unmatched to any gene: 3. The CDR3 runs to 11 residues.

V is TRBV5-6 and J is TRBJ2-7; 8 nucleotides match TRBD2. The CDR3 has 15 amino acids. With 5 bases clipped from V and 3 bases from J, the junction kept 10 bases outside the gene matches. CDR1 is SGHDT, CDR2 YYEEEE, per germline. CDR3 sequence: CASSYWRGARYEQYF. CDR3 DNA sequence: TGTGCCAGCAGTTACTGGCGGGGGGCTCGCTACGAGCAGTACTTC.